This TCR beta chain is drawn from a study of T cell responses to AZD1222 COVID-19 vaccine. As for the study in general: Timing groups of about 4 and about 12 weeks for second doses were pooled.

The V gene's germline CDR1 is MDHEN and CDR2 SYDVKM. The CDR3 is 13 amino acids. After removal of 8 bases from V and 3 bases from J, the junction contained 5 bases not matched to a gene. On this clone: What it recognizes is unknown.

The table came from immunoSEQ multiplex PCR; TCRdb's copy has only in-frame clones and leaves some out. The sample lists approximately 82,000 clones, roughly 90% occurring once. Whole-study findings and limits: Just 5 to 7 AZD1222 recipients were seropositive at baseline. With two AZD1222 doses given, Spike-specific TCR breadth and depth both rose.

This sequence joins TRBV28 and TRBJ1-2, with 8 bases lining up with TRBD1. The TCR sequence derives from an adult in good health. This material consisted of peripheral blood, taken on day 0 of AZD1222 vaccination. DNA of the CDR3: TGTGCCAGCCAGGGGGCGCAAGACTATGGCTACACCTTC. This gives the protein CASQGAQDYGYTF.